The text below deals with one TCR beta chain. This sample also contains other DNA sequences that code for the same CDR3. This specimen comes from a study of blood T cell repertoires in COVID-19. Profiled with immunoSEQ multiplex PCR; TCRdb holds only in-frame clones, not every one. The table has around 300,000 clones, about nine tenths seen once. CDR3 length equals 13 residues. Germline V lookup: CDR1 MNHEY, CDR2 SMNVEV (reference sequence). V was cut by 8 bases and J by 1 base, with 6 bases left in between. J is TRBJ2-6 and V is TRBV27; possible D gene TRBD2, 5 bases. The sequence was collected from a man over 45 with acute or convalescent COVID-19. Material for sequencing was peripheral blood. In nucleotides, the CDR3 is TGTGCCAGCCGCGGGTCTGGGGCCAACGTCCTGACTTTC. It codes for CASRGSGANVLTF.